This T cell receptor (beta chain) was sequenced during a study of cytomegalovirus exposure and HLA in healthy donors (dated by TCRdb to 2016 to 2017). Regarding the complete study: An earlier analysis of approximately 640 of the donors reported more than 250 Gb of sequence data and around 110 million unique TCR beta sequences from around 200 million T cells. An early release covering some 640 HLA-typed donors comprised approximately 290 gigabases of sequencing data and around 85 million unique TCR sequences. Among the approximately 430 genotyped donors, 81% belonged to the genetic ancestry cluster associated with self-reported Caucasian donors. The study was designed to test whether signatures of past pathogen exposure could be identified by cataloging public T cell receptors. The T cell repertoires of several hundred subjects were profiled by immunosequencing and related to cytomegalovirus serostatus. A separate validation cohort of 100 to 150 different subjects was used in addition to the approximately 700-subject first cohort. To predict cytomegalovirus infection status, the study brought together high-throughput TCR immunosequencing, statistical association of individual TCRs with disease status, and machine learning. In a later analysis, previously published TCR beta repertoires from 666 donors were re-analyzed and high-resolution HLA genotyping was added so that TCR occurrence patterns could be studied. Rather than drawing on any new phenotypic data, the later analysis identified candidate immune exposures from TCR beta sequences and the way those sequences occurred across donors. An earlier analysis of fewer than 700 of the donors applied high-throughput TCR beta sequencing to assess whether each TCR beta V gene segment acted as functional or pseudogenic. Donor age, sex, ethnicity and CMV serostatus were compiled alongside the repertoire data. A later genetic analysis took genome-wide SNP genotypes for about 65% of the 666 donors and used that subset as a discovery cohort. Every repertoire in the discovery cohort had been generated on one and the same sequencing platform. HLA typing covered class I and class II loci at four-digit resolution. The number of typed donors differed by locus: about 620-630 for A, B, C, DRB1 and DQB1; 500 to 550 for DQA1; around 580 for DPA1; and some 430 for DPB1. Because of strong linkage in the cohort, roughly five DR-DQ haplotypes were treated as single units for association and clustering. On average, about 240,000 unique TCR beta nucleotide sequences were sequenced per donor among 398 genotyped donors of the cohort, with around 19% of those sequences being non-productive. On the study overall, not on this receptor specifically: An association between a missense DCLRE1C variant and V-gene and J-gene trimming of TCR beta chains was found in a later genetic analysis and replicated in an independent cohort. Three of the identified cytomegalovirus-associated TCR beta chains were confirmed in vitro to be specific for cytomegalovirus antigens. Most TCR sequences were observed very rarely across donors, whereas some public TCRs were present in many individuals. A cluster of highly shared sequence variants was judged likely to represent a technical artifact of the sequencing pipeline. According to a later analysis, TCR association rates differed among HLA loci, with DRB1 alleles showing the most associated TCRs and HLA-C alleles showing the fewest. Because counts were too low, about 18 rarely observed V segments, including chromosome 9 orphons, were excluded from the earlier analysis of 500 to 700 of the donors. Sequencing depth was assumed to be roughly uniform across donors in the presence/absence analyses, though that assumption may not hold. Linkage disequilibrium might explain the correlated functional status among segregating V segments, but an unknown experimental factor could not be excluded. Because HLA typing was unavailable for some donors at each locus, only the typed subset was used in association tests. A further reported finding was that TCR beta sequences accurately predicted the HLA-A and HLA-B alleles for most subjects in the first cohort. Assigning TCR associations to individual alleles was difficult when HLA alleles, especially DR and DQ, strongly co-occurred. According to a later analysis, parvovirus B19, influenza, CMV and Epstein-Barr virus appeared linked to several top co-occurrence clusters. In a later genetic analysis, fewer N-insertions in productive TCRs were reported among donors in an Asian-associated ancestry cluster than the roughly 670-donor mean. The classifier was reported to diagnose cytomegalovirus status with high specificity and sensitivity in both the original cohort and the validation cohort. In a later analysis, HLA-associated TCR beta chains were found to be more clonally expanded and to have lower generation probabilities than equally common non-associated chains. Only TCR beta chains were sequenced in this cohort, and the absence of alpha or paired-chain data limited detectable features. Most CMV-associated TCR beta chains appeared to be HLA-restricted in a later analysis, and the HLA associations seemed to be driven largely by CMV exposure. Some IMGT-functional V segments, including TRBV6-2 and TRBV6-3, could not be told apart with the 87-base-pair reads, so those segments were excluded. In the study, approximately 160 TCR beta chains were listed as associated with cytomegalovirus. It was suggested by the authors that the approach could potentially be generalized to other disease states and immunological phenotypes. In a later analysis, some 17,000 TCR beta sequences were associated with specific HLA alleles at a false discovery rate of 0.05. For the cohort, immune exposure information was limited to CMV serostatus. An earlier analysis of some 590 of the donors showed that most TCR beta V segments appeared in productive rearrangements either about 87% or about 30% of the time, which broadly matched IMGT annotations.

The cohort consisted of 650 to 700 healthy bone marrow donors. All cohort members were sampled while nominally healthy, although unrecorded immune exposures were likely present. The donor tested CMV seronegative, placing the donor among the 350 to 400 seronegative members of the cohort. Every donor gave a peripheral blood sample, and the peripheral blood mononuclear cells from that sample were used for TCR beta sequencing. The Qiagen DNeasy Blood Extraction Kit was used to extract genomic DNA from the blood cell samples. Trimming costs V 4 bases and J 2 bases, and their ends lie 12 bases apart. Inclusive of the bounding cysteine and phenylalanine, the CDR3 is 14 residues long. CDR3 DNA is the only sequence kept; it has 42 bases, read in frame from the first base. Reading the germline V gene (reference sequence) gives CDR1 MNHEY and CDR2 SMNVEV. On this clone: This clone's antigen is unknown. The input lacks base qualities; no much larger clone sits a single base away.

The method was the immunoSEQ multiplex PCR assay. For the multiplex PCR, a mixture combining 60 forward primers for TCR Vbeta segments and 13 reverse primers for TCR Jbeta segments was used. A multiplex PCR assay on genomic DNA amplified the CDR3 region of rearranged TCR beta genes. On the Illumina HiSeq System, the amplified TCR beta libraries were sequenced as 87-base-pair reads. The published analysis was carried out like this. Across the 670 or so repertoires, a later analysis counted around 80 million unique TCR beta chains, around 10 million of which were shared by at least two donors. A nearest-neighbor algorithm error-corrected the raw reads and collapsed the reads into unique sequences, merging closely related sequences to remove PCR and sequencing errors. To assign V, D and J gene segments, CDR3 sequences were aligned to IMGT reference sequences. For a sequence to be retained, a match of at least six nucleotides was required to both a V gene segment and a J gene segment. Rearrangements were classified as productive when the CDR3 lacked stop codons and remained in frame with V and J, and all other rearrangements were classified as non-productive. Following IMGT convention, CDR3 was defined as the stretch from the second conserved V-encoded cysteine to the conserved J-encoded phenylalanine. The earlier analysis of around 640 of the donors excluded sequences that lacked an unambiguous match to a single V gene segment. An earlier analysis of approximately 590 of the donors classified V segments as functional when productive rearrangements were above 56.7% and as segregating when the standard deviation between donors was above 5%. A statistical classification framework was developed to diagnose cytomegalovirus status using the catalog of TCR beta chain sequences. In a later analysis, V and J genes were assigned by comparing TCR nucleotide sequences against IMGT/GENE-DB human TR gene sequences. Using the TCRdist pipeline, a later analysis assigned CDR3 sequences along with most-parsimonious VDJ recombination scenarios. A later analysis defined each TCR beta chain by its CDR3 amino acid sequence plus V-gene family, and excluded reads lacking a unique V-gene family. As a way to deal with suspected cross-contamination and a sequencing artifact, a later analysis dropped 640 or so nucleotide sequences that were highly shared and had low generation probability. In a later analysis, a clonal expansion index was calculated for each public chain from normalized within-repertoire ranks of inferred template counts. A later analysis computed generation probabilities with a VDJ recombination model fitted to out-of-frame rearrangements, and checked the results against IGoR. A later analysis scored TCR-TCR, TCR-HLA and TCR-CMV co-occurrence with hypergeometric tests, applying a repertoire-size bias correction to TCR pairs. In a later analysis, false discovery rates were estimated by permuting HLA or CMV assignments 20 times. In a later analysis, co-occurring TCRs were grouped using DBSCAN, with TCRdist sequence similarity added in when clustering inside HLA-allele-positive subsets. Repertoires with fewer than 30,000 or more than 120,000 public chains were left out of co-occurrence clustering, as were five repertoires with anomalous nucleotide sharing. The source is immuneACCESS, and TCRdb retained only in-frame sequences with V and J called. Part of the clones is not carried over; for the studies checked, unresolved V genes explain less than half of this, and the remainder is unexplained. D and trimming come from the DNA, and the V and J calls and clone size come from that table. The sample table holds around 140,000 clones, of which around 80% were seen once. The ten largest clonotypes hold 2% to 3% of the sample.

The material sequenced was PBMCs. The rearrangement combines TRBV27 with TRBJ2-7; the D gene is perhaps TRBD2, on 6 matching bases. The sequence was obtained from a man aged 45-65 years in good health and CMV-seronegative. The bases are TGTGCCAGCAGTTCGCGGGACTCAACCTACGAGCAGTACTTC. This is translated as CASSSRDSTYEQYF.